The TCR beta chain described here comes from a study of cytomegalovirus exposure and HLA in healthy donors. Study-level results: Prior analysis indicated that the majority of TCR beta V segments exhibited productivity approximately 87% or approximately 30% of the time. Later analysis identified 16,951 TCR beta sequences associated with HLA alleles, using a false discovery rate threshold of 0.05.

On this clone itself: The antigen is not known.

CDR1 and CDR2 from the germline V gene are MDHEN and SYDVKM. The length of the CDR3 is 14 residues. Between the trimmed V and J ends, which lost 7 bases and 2 bases, there was a span of 15 bases. Amplification used 60 Vbeta primers and 13 Jbeta primers. Libraries were prepared by immunoSEQ multiplex PCR; TCRdb keeps only in-frame clonotypes and omits some of them. This table holds fewer than 200,000 clones, around four fifths found once. The receptor comes from a man under 40 in good health and CMV-seronegative. The chain combines TRBV28 with TRBJ2-7; perhaps TRBD1 as D (5 bases). Sequencing was carried out using PBMCs. The DNA of the CDR3 is TGTGCCAGCACCTCAGGGTCGAGAGCCTACGAGCAGTACTTC. This translates into CASTSGSRAYEQYF. The variable domain in full, completed from reference TRBV28 and TRBJ2-7, reads DVKVTQSSRYLVKRTGEKVFLECVQDMDHENMFWYRQDPGLGLRLIYFSYDVKMKEKGDIPEGYSVSREKKERFSLILESASTNQTSMYLCASTSGSRAYEQYFGPGTRLTVT.